These 10 T cell receptor beta chains came from one sample sequenced in a study of shared T cell receptors in the human thymus. Here immunoSEQ multiplex PCR was the method, and the copy in TCRdb shows in-frame clones only, minus some. The sample holds 640,000 or so clones, about 90% seen once. These data were likewise used in another study, on human thymus T cells.

The sequencing sample was made of thymocytes. Source of these receptors: a boy less than two years old with a congenital heart defect.

The chain recombines TRBV5-4 with TRBJ2-7, with 7 nucleotides matching TRBD1. The V segment lost 0 bases and the J segment 3 bases; nucleotides outside the gene matches: 6. The length of the CDR3 is 15 residues. CDR1 and CDR2 from the germline V gene are SGHNT and YYREEE (reference sequence). The chain's CDR3 is CASSLGPGGLYEQYF. CDR3 DNA sequence: TGTGCCAGCAGCTTGGGCCCAGGGGGTCTCTACGAGCAGTACTTC.

V usage is TRBV18 and J usage is TRBJ2-3; 8 nucleotides align to TRBD1. The V and J ends lost 0 bases and 2 bases, in that order; junction bases with no gene match: 7. From germline, CDR1 is KGHSH and CDR2 LQKENI. CDR3 length: 17 amino acids. This chain's CDR3 is CASSPPGQAATTDTQYF. The CDR3 DNA reads TGTGCCAGCTCACCACCGGGACAGGCGGCTACCACAGATACGCAGTATTTT.

V gene TRBV6-5 combines with J gene TRBJ1-1; D is uncertain. CDR3 length equals 16 residues. V lost 2 bases to trimming and J lost 3 bases, with 16 bases between them. The germline gives CDR1 MNHEY, CDR2 SVGAGI. In DNA, the CDR3 is TGTGCCAGCAGTTACACCCTTGAGGTCTCGCACACTGAAGCTTTCTTT. Translated: CASSYTLEVSHTEAFF.

J is TRBJ2-1 and V is TRBV7-2; 7 bases match TRBD2. J was trimmed by 9 bases and V by 5 bases; bases with no gene match: 10. Germline V gene sequence: CDR1 SGHTA, CDR2 FQGNSA. The CDR3 loop spans 14 amino acids. The CDR3 sequence: CASSPGGGRCEQFF. Written as DNA, the CDR3 is TGTGCCAGCAGCCCGGGGGGAGGGAGGTGTGAGCAGTTCTTC.

This chain links TRBV4-1 with TRBJ2-3; 9 bases are a match to TRBD1. The germline CDR1 and CDR2 sequences are MGHRA and YSYEKL. The CDR3 is made up of 20 amino acids. V dropped 3 bases and J dropped 3; count of bases not matched to a gene: 19. CDR3 sequence reads: CASSQDRGGYWRSGTDTQYF. The CDR3, as DNA: TGCGCCAGCAGCCAGGACAGGGGAGGATATTGGCGAAGCGGGACAGATACGCAGTATTTT.

V gene TRBV7-9 combines with J gene TRBJ1-4; a weak D match, TRBD1 (6 bases). The V end was cut by 2 bases, the J end by 4 bases, with 11 bases between. Looked up from germline, CDR1 is SEHNR and CDR2 is FQNEAQ (reference sequence). The CDR3 spans 15 residues. The CDR3 loop reads CASSLMGAGNEKLFF. The DNA of the CDR3 is TGTGCCAGCAGCTTAATGGGGGCGGGTAATGAAAAACTGTTTTTT.

V gene TRBV5-4 combines with J gene TRBJ2-3, with D perhaps matching TRBD2 (6 bases). The CDR3 has 13 residues. Trimming took off 2 bases at V and 3 bases at J, with 7 bases between the two ends. Germline V gene data show CDR1 as SGHNT and CDR2 as YYREEE (reference sequence). CDR3 loop: CASSFLATDTQYF. CDR3 coding DNA: TGTGCCAGCAGCTTTCTAGCGACAGATACGCAGTATTTT.

This clone was detected only a few times. The genes are TRBV14 and TRBJ1-5, with 7 bases lining up with TRBD1. After removal of 3 bases from V and 5 bases from J, the junction contained 10 bases not matched to a gene. The CDR3 runs 16 residues. Germline CDR1 and CDR2: SGHDN and FVKESK. The CDR3 sequence: CASSQPTGLFDQPQHF. The CDR3 DNA reads as TGTGCCAGCAGCCAGCCGACAGGGTTATTTGATCAGCCCCAGCATTTT.

The rearrangement joins TRBV18 to TRBJ1-5, with 9 bases aligning to TRBD1. The V gene end was trimmed by 6 bases and the J gene end by 2 bases; junction bases not matched to a gene: 5. This CDR3 comprises 15 residues. The germline V gene has CDR1 KGHSH and CDR2 LQKENI. The CDR3 DNA sequence: TGTGCCAGCTCGCCGACAGGGGGTGGCAATCAGCCCCAGCATTTT. Translating it yields CASSPTGGGNQPQHF.

The rearrangement links TRBV5-6 to TRBJ2-6; D might be TRBD2 (7 bases). Looked up from germline, CDR1 is SGHDT and CDR2 is YYEEEE. With 4 bases removed from V and 2 bases from J, the gap between germline ends came to 22 bases. CDR3 length: 19 residues. The CDR3 bases are TGTGCCAGCAGCGGAACGCTAGCGGAGGGGGGTCCTGGGGCCAACGTCCTGACTTTC. Protein product: CASSGTLAEGGPGANVLTF.